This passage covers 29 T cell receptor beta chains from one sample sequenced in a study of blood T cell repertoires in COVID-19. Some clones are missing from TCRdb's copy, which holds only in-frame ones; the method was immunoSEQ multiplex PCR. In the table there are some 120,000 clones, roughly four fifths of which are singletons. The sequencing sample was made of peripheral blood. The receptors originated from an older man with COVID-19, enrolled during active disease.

CDR3 DNA sequence: TGTGCCAGCAGGAGGGGAGGTGGGACAGATACGCAGTATTTT. Amino acids: CASRRGGGTDTQYF. The J gene is TRBJ2-3, the V gene TRBV7-9; maybe TRBD2 (6 bases). Germline CDR1 and CDR2: SEHNR and FQNEAQ (reference sequence). With 6 bases removed from V and 3 bases from J, the gap between germline ends came to 13 bases. The CDR3 covers 14 residues.

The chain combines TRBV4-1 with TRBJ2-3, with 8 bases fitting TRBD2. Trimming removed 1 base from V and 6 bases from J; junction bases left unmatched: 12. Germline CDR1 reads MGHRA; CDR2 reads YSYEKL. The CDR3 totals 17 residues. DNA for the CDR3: TGCGCCAGCAGCCAAGGGAGGGTAACGGGAGGGCCCGATACGCAGTATTTT. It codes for CASSQGRVTGGPDTQYF.

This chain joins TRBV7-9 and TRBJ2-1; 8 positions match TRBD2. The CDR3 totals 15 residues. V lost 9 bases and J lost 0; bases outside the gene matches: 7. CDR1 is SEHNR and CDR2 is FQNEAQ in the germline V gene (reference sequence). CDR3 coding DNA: TGTGCCAGTGACCCCGGGACTAGCTCCTACAATGAGCAGTTCTTC. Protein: CASDPGTSSYNEQFF.

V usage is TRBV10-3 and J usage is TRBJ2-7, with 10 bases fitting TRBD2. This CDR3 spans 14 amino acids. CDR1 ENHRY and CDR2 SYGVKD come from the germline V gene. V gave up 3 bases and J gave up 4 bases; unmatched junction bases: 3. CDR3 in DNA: TGTGCCATCAGTGATCTAGCGGGAGAATACGAGCAGTACTTC. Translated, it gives CAISDLAGEYEQYF.

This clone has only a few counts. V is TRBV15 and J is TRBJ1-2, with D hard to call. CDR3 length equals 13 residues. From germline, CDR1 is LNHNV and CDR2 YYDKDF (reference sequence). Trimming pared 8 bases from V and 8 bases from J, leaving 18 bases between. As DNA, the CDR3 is TGTGCCACCGCTTCCGAGGGCTGGGGAGGCTACACCTTC. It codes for CATASEGWGGYTF.

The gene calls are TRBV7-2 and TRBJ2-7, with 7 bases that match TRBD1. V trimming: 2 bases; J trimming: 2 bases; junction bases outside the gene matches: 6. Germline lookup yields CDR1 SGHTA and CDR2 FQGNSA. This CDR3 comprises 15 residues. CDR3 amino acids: CASSLKAGGAYEQYF. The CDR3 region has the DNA TGTGCCAGCAGCTTAAAGGCAGGGGGAGCCTACGAGCAGTACTTC.

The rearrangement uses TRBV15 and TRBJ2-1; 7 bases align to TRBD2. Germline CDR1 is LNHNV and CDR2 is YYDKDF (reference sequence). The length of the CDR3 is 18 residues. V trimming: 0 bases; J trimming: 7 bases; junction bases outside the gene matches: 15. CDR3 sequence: CATSREGLGGGSGNEQFF. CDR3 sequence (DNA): TGTGCCACCAGCAGAGAAGGCTTAGGAGGCGGGAGCGGGAATGAGCAGTTCTTC.

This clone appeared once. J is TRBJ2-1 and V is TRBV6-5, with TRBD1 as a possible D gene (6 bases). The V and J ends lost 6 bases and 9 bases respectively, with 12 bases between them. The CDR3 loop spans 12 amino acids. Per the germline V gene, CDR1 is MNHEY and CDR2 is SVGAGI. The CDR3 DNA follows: TGTGCCAGCAGATCTACAGGGATTGAGCAGTTCTTC. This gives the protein CASRSTGIEQFF.

The CDR3 here is CASSVTGTGLYEQYF. The CDR3 bases are TGTGCCAGTAGTGTAACCGGGACAGGCCTCTACGAGCAGTACTTC. This chain joins TRBV19 and TRBJ2-7; 8 nucleotides match TRBD1. Germline V gene lookup returns CDR1 LNHDA and CDR2 SQIVND (reference sequence). With V trimmed by 5 bases and J by 3 bases, 9 bases remained unmatched. This CDR3 region has 15 residues. Using reference TRBV19 and TRBJ2-7 for the parts outside the CDR3, the full variable domain is DGGITQSPKYLFRKEGQNVTLSCEQNLNHDAMYWYRQDPGQGLRLIYYSQIVNDFQKGDIAEGYSVSREKKESFPLTVTSAQKNPTAFYLCASSVTGTGLYEQYFGPGTRLTVT.

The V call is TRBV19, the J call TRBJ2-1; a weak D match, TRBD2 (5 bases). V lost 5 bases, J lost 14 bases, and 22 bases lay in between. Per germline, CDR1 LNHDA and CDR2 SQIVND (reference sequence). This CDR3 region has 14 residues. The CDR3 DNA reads TGTGCCAGTAGTTTCCCGGACTCAGGAGTACAGAAGTTCTTC. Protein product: CASSFPDSGVQKFF.

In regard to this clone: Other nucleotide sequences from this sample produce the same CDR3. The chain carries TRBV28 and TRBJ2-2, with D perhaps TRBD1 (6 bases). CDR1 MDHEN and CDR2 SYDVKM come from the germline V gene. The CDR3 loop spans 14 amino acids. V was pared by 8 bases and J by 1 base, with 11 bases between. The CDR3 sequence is CASRGGQNTGELFF. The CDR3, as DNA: TGTGCCAGCCGTGGGGGCCAGAACACCGGGGAGCTGTTTTTT.

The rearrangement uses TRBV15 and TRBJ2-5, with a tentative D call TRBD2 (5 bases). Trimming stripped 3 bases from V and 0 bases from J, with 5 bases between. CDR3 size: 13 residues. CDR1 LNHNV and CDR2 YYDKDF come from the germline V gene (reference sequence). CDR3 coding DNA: TGTGCCACCAGCAGGGACTACCAAGAGACCCAGTACTTC. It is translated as CATSRDYQETQYF.

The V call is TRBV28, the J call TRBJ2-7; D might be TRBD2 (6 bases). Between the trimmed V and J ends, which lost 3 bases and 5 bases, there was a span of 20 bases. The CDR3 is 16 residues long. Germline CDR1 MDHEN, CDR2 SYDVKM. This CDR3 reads CASSFSLAQAEDEQYF. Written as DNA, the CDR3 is TGTGCCAGCAGTTTCAGTCTAGCGCAAGCCGAAGACGAGCAGTACTTC.

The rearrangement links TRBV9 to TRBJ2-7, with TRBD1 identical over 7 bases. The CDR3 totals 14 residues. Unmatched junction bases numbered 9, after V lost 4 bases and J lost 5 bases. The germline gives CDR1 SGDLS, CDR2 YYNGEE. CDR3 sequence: CASSPDRAGNEQYF. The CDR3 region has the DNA TGTGCCAGCAGCCCCGACAGGGCAGGTAACGAGCAGTACTTC.

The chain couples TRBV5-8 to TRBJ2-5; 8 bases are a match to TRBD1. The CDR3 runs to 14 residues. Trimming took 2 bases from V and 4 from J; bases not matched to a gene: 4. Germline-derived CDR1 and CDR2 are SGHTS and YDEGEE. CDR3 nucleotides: TGTGCCAGCAGCTTCCAGGGGGCTAGAGAGACCCAGTACTTC. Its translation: CASSFQGARETQYF. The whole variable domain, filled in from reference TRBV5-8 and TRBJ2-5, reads EAGVTQSPTHLIKTRGQQATLRCSPISGHTSVYWYQQALGLGLQFLLWYDEGEERNRGNFPPRFSGRQFPNYSSELNVNALELEDSALYLCASSFQGARETQYFGPGTRLLVL.

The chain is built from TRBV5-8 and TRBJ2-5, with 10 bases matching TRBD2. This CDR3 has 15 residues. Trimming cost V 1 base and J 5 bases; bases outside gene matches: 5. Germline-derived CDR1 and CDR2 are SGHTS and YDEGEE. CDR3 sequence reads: CASSLTLGLAETQYF. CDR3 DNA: TGTGCCAGCAGCTTGACCCTGGGACTAGCGGAGACCCAGTACTTC. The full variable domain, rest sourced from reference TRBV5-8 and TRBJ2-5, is EAGVTQSPTHLIKTRGQQATLRCSPISGHTSVYWYQQALGLGLQFLLWYDEGEERNRGNFPPRFSGRQFPNYSSELNVNALELEDSALYLCASSLTLGLAETQYFGPGTRLLVL.

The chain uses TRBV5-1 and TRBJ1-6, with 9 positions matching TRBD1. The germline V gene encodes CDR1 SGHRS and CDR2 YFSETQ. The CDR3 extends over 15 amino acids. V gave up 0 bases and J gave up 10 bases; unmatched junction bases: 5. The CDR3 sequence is CASSLVTGGNSPLHF. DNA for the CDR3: TGCGCCAGCAGCTTGGTGACAGGGGGGAACTCACCCCTCCACTTT.

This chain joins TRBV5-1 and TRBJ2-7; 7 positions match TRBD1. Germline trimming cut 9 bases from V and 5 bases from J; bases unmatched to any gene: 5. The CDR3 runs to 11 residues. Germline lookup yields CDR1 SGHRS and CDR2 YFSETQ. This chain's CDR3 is CAIRQGNEQYF. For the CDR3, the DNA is TGCGCCATCCGACAGGGCAACGAGCAGTACTTC.

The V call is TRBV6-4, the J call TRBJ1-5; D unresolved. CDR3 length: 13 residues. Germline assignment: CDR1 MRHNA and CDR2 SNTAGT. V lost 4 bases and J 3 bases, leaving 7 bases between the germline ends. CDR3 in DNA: TGTGCCAGCAGTGGGCAGATCAATCAGCCCCAGCATTTT. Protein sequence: CASSGQINQPQHF.

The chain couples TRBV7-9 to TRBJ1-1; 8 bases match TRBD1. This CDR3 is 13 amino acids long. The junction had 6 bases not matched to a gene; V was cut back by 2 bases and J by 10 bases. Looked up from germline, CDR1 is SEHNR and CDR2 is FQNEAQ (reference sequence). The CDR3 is CASSLQGARRAFF. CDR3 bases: TGTGCCAGCAGCTTACAGGGGGCGCGACGAGCTTTCTTT.

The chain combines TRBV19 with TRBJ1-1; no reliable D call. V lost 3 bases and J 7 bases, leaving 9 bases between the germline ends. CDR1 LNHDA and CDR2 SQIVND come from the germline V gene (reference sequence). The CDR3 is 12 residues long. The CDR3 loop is CASSIAGVEAFF. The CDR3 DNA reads TGTGCCAGTAGTATTGCCGGGGTTGAAGCTTTCTTT. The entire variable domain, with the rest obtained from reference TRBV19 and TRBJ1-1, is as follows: DGGITQSPKYLFRKEGQNVTLSCEQNLNHDAMYWYRQDPGQGLRLIYYSQIVNDFQKGDIAEGYSVSREKKESFPLTVTSAQKNPTAFYLCASSIAGVEAFFGQGTRLTVV.

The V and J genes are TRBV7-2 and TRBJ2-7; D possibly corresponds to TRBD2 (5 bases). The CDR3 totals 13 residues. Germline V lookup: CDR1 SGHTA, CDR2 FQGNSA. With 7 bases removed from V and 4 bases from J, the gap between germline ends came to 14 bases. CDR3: CASTSAAGYEQYF. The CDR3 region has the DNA TGTGCCAGCACCTCCGCCGCGGGTTACGAGCAGTACTTC.

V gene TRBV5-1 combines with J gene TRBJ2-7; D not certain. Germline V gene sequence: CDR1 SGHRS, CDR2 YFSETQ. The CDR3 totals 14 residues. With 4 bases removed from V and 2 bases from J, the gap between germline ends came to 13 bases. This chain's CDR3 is CASSPSPQTYEQYF. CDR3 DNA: TGCGCCAGCAGCCCCTCGCCACAGACCTACGAGCAGTACTTC. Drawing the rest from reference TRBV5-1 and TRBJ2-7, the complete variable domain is KAGVTQTPRYLIKTRGQQVTLSCSPISGHRSVSWYQQTPGQGLQFLFEYFSETQRNKGNFPGRFSGRQFSNSRSEMNVSTLELGDSALYLCASSPSPQTYEQYFGPGTRLTVT.

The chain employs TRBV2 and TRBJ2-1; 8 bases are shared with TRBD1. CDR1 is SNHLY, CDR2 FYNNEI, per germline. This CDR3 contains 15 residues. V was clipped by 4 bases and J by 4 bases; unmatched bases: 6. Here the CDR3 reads CASSVLQGVYNEQFF. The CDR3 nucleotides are TGTGCCAGCAGTGTTTTACAGGGGGTGTACAATGAGCAGTTCTTC. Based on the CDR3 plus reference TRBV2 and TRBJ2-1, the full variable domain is EPEVTQTPSHQVTQMGQEVILRCVPISNHLYFYWYRQILGQKVEFLVSFYNNEISEKSEIFDDQFSVERPDGSNFTLKIRSTKLEDSAMYFCASSVLQGVYNEQFFGPGTRLTVL.

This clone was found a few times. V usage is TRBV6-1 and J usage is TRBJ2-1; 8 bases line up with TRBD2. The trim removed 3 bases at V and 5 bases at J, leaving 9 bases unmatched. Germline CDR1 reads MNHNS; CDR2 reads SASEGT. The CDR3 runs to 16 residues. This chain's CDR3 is CASSDWASGRNNEQFF. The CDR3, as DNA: TGTGCCAGCAGTGATTGGGCTAGCGGGCGAAACAATGAGCAGTTCTTC.

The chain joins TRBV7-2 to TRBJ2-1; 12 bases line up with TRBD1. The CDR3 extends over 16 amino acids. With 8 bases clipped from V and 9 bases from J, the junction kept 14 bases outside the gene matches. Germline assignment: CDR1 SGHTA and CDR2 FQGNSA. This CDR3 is CASCRGQGAGRGEQFF. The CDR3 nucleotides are TGTGCCAGCTGCAGGGGACAGGGGGCGGGGAGAGGTGAGCAGTTCTTC.

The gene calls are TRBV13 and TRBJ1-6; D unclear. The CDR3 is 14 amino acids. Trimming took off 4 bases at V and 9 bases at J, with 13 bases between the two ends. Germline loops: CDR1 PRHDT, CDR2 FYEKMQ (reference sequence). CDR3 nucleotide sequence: TGTGCCAGCAGCTCTCGGGAATCGGGTTCACCCCTCCACTTT. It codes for CASSSRESGSPLHF.

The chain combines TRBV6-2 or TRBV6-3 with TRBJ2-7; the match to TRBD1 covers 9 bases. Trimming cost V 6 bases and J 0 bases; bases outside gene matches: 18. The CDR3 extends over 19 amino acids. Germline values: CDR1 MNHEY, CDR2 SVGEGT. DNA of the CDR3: TGTGCCAGCAGCCAACACCGGGACAGGGTTCTTTTACTCTCCTACGAGCAGTACTTC. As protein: CASSQHRDRVLLLSYEQYF.

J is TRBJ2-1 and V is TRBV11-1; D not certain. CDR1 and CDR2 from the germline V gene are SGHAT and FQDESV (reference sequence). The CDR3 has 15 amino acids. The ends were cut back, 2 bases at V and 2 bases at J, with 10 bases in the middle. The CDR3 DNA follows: TGTGCCAGCAGCTTATACCCAGAACCCTACAATGAGCAGTTCTTC. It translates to CASSLYPEPYNEQFF.